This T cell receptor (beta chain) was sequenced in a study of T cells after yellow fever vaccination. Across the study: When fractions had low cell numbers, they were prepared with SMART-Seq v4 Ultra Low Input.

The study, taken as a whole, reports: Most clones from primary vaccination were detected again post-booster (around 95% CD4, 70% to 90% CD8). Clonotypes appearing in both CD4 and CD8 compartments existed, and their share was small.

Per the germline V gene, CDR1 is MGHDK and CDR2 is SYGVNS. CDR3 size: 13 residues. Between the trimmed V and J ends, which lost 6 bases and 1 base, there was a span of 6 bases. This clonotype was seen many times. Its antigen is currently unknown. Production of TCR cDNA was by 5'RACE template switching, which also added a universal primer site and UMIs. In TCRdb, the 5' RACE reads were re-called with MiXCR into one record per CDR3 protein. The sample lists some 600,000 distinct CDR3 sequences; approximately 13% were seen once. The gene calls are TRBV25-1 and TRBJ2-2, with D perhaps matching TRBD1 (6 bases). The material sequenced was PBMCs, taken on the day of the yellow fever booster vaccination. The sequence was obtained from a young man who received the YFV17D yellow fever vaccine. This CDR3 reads CASSRGNTGELFF. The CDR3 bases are TGTGCCAGCAGCAGGGGGAACACCGGGGAGCTGTTTTTT.